The text below deals with one T cell receptor beta chain. Its antigen remains undetermined. The input lacks base qualities; no much larger clone sits a single base away. Here V drops 6 bases and J drops 8 bases, and the junction holds 3 bases not matched to any gene. From the cysteine up to the phenylalanine, the CDR3 has a length of 12 residues. Only CDR3 DNA is held: 36 bases, read in frame from base 1. Per the germline V gene, SGHTA is the CDR1 and FQGTGA is the CDR2. This sample is part of a study of blood T cell repertoires in COVID-19 (dated by TCRdb to 2018 to 2021). Broadly, across the study: Samples from collaborators originated in the United States, Italy and Spain and spanned both the acute and convalescent phases of COVID-19. Samples came from the ongoing ImmuneRACE study (first 160 participants) plus 1,254 subjects from 6 global collaborators. HLA class I and class II types, where available, came from metadata supplied by the sample provider rather than from assay-based typing. The repertoires were made available in a free public database intended to serve as a resource for research on the immune response to SARS-CoV-2. Sample metadata almost always included a de-identified subject ID, COVID-19 status, age in years and sex. The dataset comprised deeply sampled blood TCRbeta repertoires from subjects exposed to, actively infected with, or recovered from COVID-19. The material from the prospective study consisted of cDNA or gDNA derived from T cells, B-cell-depleted T cells, or PBMCs. Overall results and qualifications from the work: The amount of clinical and demographic metadata varied by source and participant and was provided uncurated.

TCRbeta CDR3 regions were amplified from genomic DNA by means of the immunoSEQ Assay, a bias-controlled multiplex PCR. The published analysis was carried out like this. The number of nucleated cells in each sample was estimated by amplification of reference gene primers within the assay. To quantify the absolute abundance of each unique TCRbeta CDR3 rearrangement, sequence reads were collapsed and filtered. Productive Simpson clonality was computed per sample as the square root of Simpson's diversity index over productive rearrangements. This is the immuneACCESS table as TCRdb keeps it, with only in-frame sequences that have V and J called. A part of the clones is gone; compared with another copy, unresolved V genes explain less than half, and the rest is unexplained. Clone size and V and J calls were adopted from that table, with D and trimming inferred from the DNA. This sample has 130,000 to 150,000 clones in its table, and around 84% of those were observed once. The leading ten clones occupy around 13% of the sample.

The collaborating institutions used their own protocols to collect whole blood in K2EDTA tubes. For TCRbeta analysis, collaborators shipped samples as frozen whole blood, isolated PBMCs, or DNA extracted from either of those sample types. The chain joins TRBV7-3 to TRBJ1-1, with 10 junctional bases fitting TRBD1. The origin of this receptor is a man in his sixties with active or convalescent COVID-19. The sequenced material came from peripheral blood. The DNA sequence is TGTGCCAGCAGTTGGACAGGGGGGGAAGCTTTCTTT. It codes for CASSWTGGEAFF.